The present entry profiles one TCR beta chain with its context. Its cognate antigen is unknown. The CDR3 is 13 amino acids. V was clipped by 6 bases and J by 1 base, with 9 bases between them. In germline, CDR1 is MNHNS, CDR2 SASEGT. The sample comes from a study of cytomegalovirus exposure and HLA in healthy donors. Findings and caveats of the study: Specific recognition of CMV antigens was confirmed in vitro for a few chains (all CMV-associated).

Clones were read by immunoSEQ multiplex PCR, and TCRdb kept only the in-frame ones, dropping some. In the table there are around 200,000 clones, 80% to 90% of which are singletons. What was sequenced was PBMCs. The rearrangement links TRBV6-1 to TRBJ1-1; a weak D match, TRBD1 (5 bases). This TCR derives from a woman aged 18 to 35 in good health and CMV-seronegative. The CDR3 sequence is CASRLGQNTEAFF. In nucleotides, the CDR3 is TGTGCCAGCAGGCTTGGACAGAACACTGAAGCTTTCTTT.